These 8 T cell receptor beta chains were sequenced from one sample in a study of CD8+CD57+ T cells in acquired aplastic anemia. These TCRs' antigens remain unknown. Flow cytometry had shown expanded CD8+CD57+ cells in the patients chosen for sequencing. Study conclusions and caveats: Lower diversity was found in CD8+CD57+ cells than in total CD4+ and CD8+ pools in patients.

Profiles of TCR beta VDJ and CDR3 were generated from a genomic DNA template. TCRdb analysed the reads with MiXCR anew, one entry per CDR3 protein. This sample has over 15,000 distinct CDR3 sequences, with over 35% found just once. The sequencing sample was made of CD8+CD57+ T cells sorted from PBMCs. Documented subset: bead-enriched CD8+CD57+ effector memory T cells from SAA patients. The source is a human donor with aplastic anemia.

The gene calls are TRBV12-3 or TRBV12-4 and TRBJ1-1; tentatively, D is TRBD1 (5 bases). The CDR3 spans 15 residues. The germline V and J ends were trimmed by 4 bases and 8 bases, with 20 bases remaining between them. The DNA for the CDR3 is TGTGCCAGCAGTTCTATAGGGACCGGTAACTACGAAGCTTTCTTT. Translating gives CASSSIGTGNYEAFF.

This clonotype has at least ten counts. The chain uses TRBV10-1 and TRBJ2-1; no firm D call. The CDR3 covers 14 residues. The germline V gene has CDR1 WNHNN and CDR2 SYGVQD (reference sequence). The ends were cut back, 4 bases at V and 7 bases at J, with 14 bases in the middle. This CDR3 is CASSATRNGNEQFF. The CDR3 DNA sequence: TGCGCCAGCAGTGCTACGAGGAATGGGAATGAGCAGTTCTTC.

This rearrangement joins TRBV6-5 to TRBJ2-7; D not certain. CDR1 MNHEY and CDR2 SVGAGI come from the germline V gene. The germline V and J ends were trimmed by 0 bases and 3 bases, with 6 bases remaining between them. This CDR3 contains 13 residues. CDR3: CASSYSRFYEQYF. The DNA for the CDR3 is TGTGCCAGCAGTTACTCACGGTTCTACGAGCAGTACTTC.

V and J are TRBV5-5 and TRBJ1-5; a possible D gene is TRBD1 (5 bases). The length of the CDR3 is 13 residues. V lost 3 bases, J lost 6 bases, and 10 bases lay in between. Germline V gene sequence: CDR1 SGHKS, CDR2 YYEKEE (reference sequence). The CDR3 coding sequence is TGTGCCAGCAGCTCCCAGGGTGGTCAGCCCCAGCATTTT. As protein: CASSSQGGQPQHF. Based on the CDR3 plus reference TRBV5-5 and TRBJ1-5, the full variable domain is DAGVTQSPTHLIKTRGQQVTLRCSPISGHKSVSWYQQVLGQGPQFIFQYYEKEERGRGNFPDRFSARQFPNYSSELNVNALLLGDSALYLCASSSQGGQPQHFGDGTRLSIL.

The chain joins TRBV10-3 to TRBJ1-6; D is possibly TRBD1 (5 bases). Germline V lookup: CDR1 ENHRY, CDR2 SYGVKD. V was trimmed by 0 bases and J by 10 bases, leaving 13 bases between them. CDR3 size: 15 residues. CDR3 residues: CAISESGVPGSPLHF. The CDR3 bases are TGTGCCATCAGTGAGTCGGGGGTCCCGGGGTCACCCCTCCACTTT.

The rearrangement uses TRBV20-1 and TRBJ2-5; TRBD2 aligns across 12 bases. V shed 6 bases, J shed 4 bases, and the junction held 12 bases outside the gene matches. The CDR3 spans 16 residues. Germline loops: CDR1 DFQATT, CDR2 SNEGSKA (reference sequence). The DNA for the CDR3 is TGCAGTGCCCAACCCCCTAGCGGGAGGGCCTTAGAGACCCAGTACTTC. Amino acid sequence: CSAQPPSGRALETQYF.

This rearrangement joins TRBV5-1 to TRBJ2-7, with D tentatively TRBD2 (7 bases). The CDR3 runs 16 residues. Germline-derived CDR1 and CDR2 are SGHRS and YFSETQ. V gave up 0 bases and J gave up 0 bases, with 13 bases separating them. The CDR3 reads CASSLGLADSSYEQYF. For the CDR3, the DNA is TGCGCCAGCAGCTTGGGCCTAGCGGACAGCTCCTACGAGCAGTACTTC. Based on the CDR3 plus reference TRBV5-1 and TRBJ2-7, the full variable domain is KAGVTQTPRYLIKTRGQQVTLSCSPISGHRSVSWYQQTPGQGLQFLFEYFSETQRNKGNFPGRFSGRQFSNSRSEMNVSTLELGDSALYLCASSLGLADSSYEQYFGPGTRLTVT.

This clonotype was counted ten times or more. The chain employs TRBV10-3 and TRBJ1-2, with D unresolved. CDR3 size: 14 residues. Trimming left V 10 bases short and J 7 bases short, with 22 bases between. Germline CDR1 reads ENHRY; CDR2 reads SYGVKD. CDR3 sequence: CATSSLEADRGYTF. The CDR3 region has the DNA TGTGCCACTTCATCATTGGAGGCTGATCGTGGCTACACCTTC.